This record covers a single TCR beta chain. Its target is unknown. The record originates from a study of T cell responses to AZD1222 COVID-19 vaccine. Study results and limitations: Increases in Spike-specific TCR breadth and depth were seen after two AZD1222 doses.

Sequencing was performed with immunoSEQ multiplex PCR; in TCRdb, only in-frame clones are kept and a portion is missing. The sample has 150,000 to 190,000 clones, 90% seen once. The CDR3 covers 14 residues. V dropped 4 bases and J dropped 6; count of bases not matched to a gene: 7. Germline V gives CDR1 MNHEY, CDR2 SMNVEV (reference sequence). The V and J genes are TRBV27 and TRBJ2-7; TRBD2 matches at 9 bases. The TCR was taken from an adult in good health. The source was peripheral blood, collected on day 0 of AZD1222 vaccination. CDR3 in DNA: TGTGCCAGCAGTTCCGGCCTAGCGGGAAGCGAGCAGTACTTC. Translating gives CASSSGLAGSEQYF.